This is a list of T cell receptor beta chains from one sample in a study of blood T cells in healthy people across ages. MiXCR, run by TCRdb on the 5' RACE reads, gives a single entry per CDR3 protein. This sample has around 1,000,000 distinct CDR3 sequences, with approximately 25% found just once. These same records also appear under a second study, on T cells of mothers and their children.

The sample taken for sequencing was blood. The receptors shown here come from a girl aged 2 to 10 in good health. Each CDR3 is given with its conserved first and last residue. Each record gives: CDR3 length, V gene, J gene, CDR3 protein.

15,TRBV20-1,TRBJ2-7,CSAREFPITSYEQYF
13,TRBV10-3,TRBJ1-2,CAITNGRGLGYTF
14,TRBV29-1,TRBJ2-2,CSVPGRRYTGELFF
18,TRBV12-5,TRBJ2-1,CASGLDPLLAGSDNEQFF
18,TRBV3-1,TRBJ1-2,CASSPSGTGGDFFKGYTF
16,TRBV29-1,TRBJ2-2,CSVLLAGEQNTGELFF
11,TRBV7-8,TRBJ2-5,CGSSPIETQYF
12,TRBV20-1,TRBJ2-2,CSASEGVGELFF
15,TRBV6-1,TRBJ2-7,CASSEGVGQPYEQYF
16,TRBV29-1,TRBJ2-2,CSVLSSGFTNTGELFF
15,TRBV7-9,TRBJ2-1,CASSLEWALKGAEFF
13,TRBV11-2,TRBJ1-1,CASQGWWNIEAFF
9,TRBV21-1,.,CPMLYEQYF
15,TRBV3-1,TRBJ1-1,CASSHNPGPNTEAFF
12,TRBV7-9,TRBJ1-5,CASSLAGGPQHF
13,TRBV9,TRBJ2-1,CASSVAESHEQFF
16,TRBV7-2,TRBJ2-1,CASSLVRPTLYNEQFF
15,TRBV5-1,TRBJ2-3,CASSLFGQDTDTQYF
13,TRBV7-2,TRBJ1-1,CASSLAEQTEAFF
15,TRBV20-1,TRBJ2-5,CSAQASGRAGETQYF
14,TRBV20-1,.,CSARGAAFAYEQYF
14,TRBV28,TRBJ2-5,CAGTQGNTQETQYF
16,TRBV20-1,TRBJ2-2,CSARPPGSGLTGELFF
16,TRBV18,TRBJ1-2,CASSPSPGQVGYGYTF
18,TRBV3-1,TRBJ2-3,CASSQRPPGVTHTDTQYF
15,TRBV4-3,TRBJ2-3,CASSQVTGLTDTQYF
14,TRBV3-1,TRBJ2-3,CASSHSSPADTQYF
17,TRBV19,TRBJ2-1,CASSKTTGLLYSSEQFF
14,TRBV7-2,TRBJ2-7,CTSSGRSLDYEQYF
16,TRBV4-2,.,CASSGLRGAGNYEQYF
15,TRBV7-2,TRBJ2-5,CASSGRTGLGETQYF
15,TRBV29-1,TRBJ2-7,CSVTTGAGAAYEQYF
15,TRBV20-1,TRBJ2-7,CSARDLSRVSDEQYF
15,TRBV20-1,TRBJ2-7,CSADKDRAGSYEQYF
14,TRBV9,TRBJ2-1,CASSASGGYNEQFF
15,TRBV5-1,.,CASSPYGGTSYEQYF
17,TRBV4-1,TRBJ2-7,CASSPGQTSGSNNEQYF
13,TRBV5-1,TRBJ2-7,CASRGAADYEQYF
15,TRBV7-2,TRBJ2-4,CASSLAGGALGIQYF
15,TRBV3-1,TRBJ2-5,CASSQALGGSETQYF